These T cell receptor beta chains were read from a single sample in a study of cytomegalovirus exposure and HLA in healthy donors. Clones were read by immunoSEQ multiplex PCR, and TCRdb kept only the in-frame ones, dropping some. The sample holds approximately 170,000 clones, about three quarters seen once. Sequenced input: PBMCs. These receptors all come from a woman aged 40 to 50 in good health and CMV-seropositive. The CDR3 runs from the conserved cysteine through the conserved F or W. The order of the fields is V gene, clone size, CDR3 length, J gene, D gene, CDR3 DNA, CDR3 protein. The D gene is left open where the match is weak. Some rows have no size entry. The others give once, few or many, or a class for an expanded clone.

V gene: TRBV5-5
clone size: NA
CDR3 length: 16
J gene: TRBJ1-5
D gene: NA
CDR3 DNA: TGTGCCAGCAGCTTGGTCGGACAGTTCGCTGCCCAGCCCCAGCATTTT
CDR3 protein: CASSLVGQFAAQPQHF

V gene: TRBV6-1
clone size: NA
CDR3 length: 15
J gene: TRBJ2-4
D gene: TRBD1
CDR3 DNA: TGTGCCAGCAGTCCCAAGGTGGGACAGACAAACAGTCAGTACTTC
CDR3 protein: CASSPKVGQTNSQYF

V gene: TRBV19
clone size: NA
CDR3 length: 15
J gene: TRBJ1-3
D gene: NA
CDR3 DNA: TGTGCCAGTACCCCATCGGGTTCCTCTGGAAACACCATATATTTT
CDR3 protein: CASTPSGSSGNTIYF

V gene: TRBV30
clone size: NA
CDR3 length: 14
J gene: TRBJ1-1
D gene: NA
CDR3 DNA: TGTGCCTGGAGTGTACGAGCCCTGGACACTGAAGCTTTCTTT
CDR3 protein: CAWSVRALDTEAFF

V gene: TRBV6-1
clone size: NA
CDR3 length: 15
J gene: TRBJ2-7
D gene: TRBD1
CDR3 DNA: TGTGCCAGCAGTGCTTACGGGACAGGGGCGTACGAGCAGTACTTC
CDR3 protein: CASSAYGTGAYEQYF

V gene: TRBV7-9
clone size: NA
CDR3 length: 13
J gene: TRBJ1-1
D gene: NA
CDR3 DNA: TGTGCCAGCAGCTTAGGAACGGGTACTGAAGCTTTCTTT
CDR3 protein: CASSLGTGTEAFF

V gene: TRBV7-8
clone size: NA
CDR3 length: 15
J gene: TRBJ2-2
D gene: NA
CDR3 DNA: TGTGCCAGCAGCCCCCTTGGCCGGGGAGCCGGGGAGCTGTTTTTT
CDR3 protein: CASSPLGRGAGELFF

V gene: TRBV25-1
clone size: NA
CDR3 length: 15
J gene: TRBJ1-4
D gene: NA
CDR3 DNA: TGTGCCAGCAGTGAATTCAGTGCAACTAATGAAAAACTGTTTTTT
CDR3 protein: CASSEFSATNEKLFF

V gene: TRBV2
clone size: NA
CDR3 length: 15
J gene: TRBJ1-4
D gene: NA
CDR3 DNA: TGTGCCAGCGGGGGGTTGGGTACAACTAATGAAAAACTGTTTTTT
CDR3 protein: CASGGLGTTNEKLFF

V gene: TRBV10-2
clone size: few
CDR3 length: 15
J gene: TRBJ1-5
D gene: NA
CDR3 DNA: TGCGCAGCAAGGTTCGAGAGGCCCTGGCCCCAGCCCCAGCATTTT
CDR3 protein: CAARFERPWPQPQHF

V gene: TRBV30
clone size: once
CDR3 length: 12
J gene: TRBJ1-1
D gene: NA
CDR3 DNA: TGTGCCTGGGCCCCAGGGGCCACTGAAGCTTTCTTT
CDR3 protein: CAWAPGATEAFF

V gene: TRBV7-2
clone size: NA
CDR3 length: 15
J gene: TRBJ2-7
D gene: TRBD2
CDR3 DNA: TGTGCCAGCAGCTTATCCCCTCTAGCGGCGTACGAGCAGTACTTC
CDR3 protein: CASSLSPLAAYEQYF

V gene: TRBV30
clone size: few
CDR3 length: 14
J gene: TRBJ1-2
D gene: NA
CDR3 DNA: TGTGCCTGGAAGGCCAGGGCGACTGACTATGGCTACACCTTC
CDR3 protein: CAWKARATDYGYTF

V gene: TRBV4-1
clone size: NA
CDR3 length: 15
J gene: TRBJ2-4
D gene: TRBD2
CDR3 DNA: TGCGCCAGCAGCGGCGGGGGGGCCGCCAAAAACATTCAGTACTTC
CDR3 protein: CASSGGGAAKNIQYF

V gene: TRBV6-6
clone size: NA
CDR3 length: 14
J gene: TRBJ1-1
D gene: TRBD1
CDR3 DNA: TGTGCCAGCGCCTTGACAGGGTACTTTACTGAAGCTTTCTTT
CDR3 protein: CASALTGYFTEAFF

V gene: TRBV5-1
clone size: NA
CDR3 length: 12
J gene: TRBJ1-1
D gene: NA
CDR3 DNA: TGCGCCAGCAGCTTAGGACAGACTGAAGCTTTCTTT
CDR3 protein: CASSLGQTEAFF

V gene: TRBV5-6
clone size: NA
CDR3 length: 14
J gene: TRBJ2-5
D gene: TRBD1
CDR3 DNA: TGTGCCAGCACGGACAGGGGGGTCCAAGAGACCCAGTACTTC
CDR3 protein: CASTDRGVQETQYF

V gene: TRBV5-6
clone size: few
CDR3 length: 14
J gene: TRBJ1-6
D gene: TRBD1
CDR3 DNA: TGTGCCAGCAGCTGGGGGACAGGCCGTTCACCCCTCCACTTT
CDR3 protein: CASSWGTGRSPLHF

V gene: TRBV29-1
clone size: NA
CDR3 length: 13
J gene: TRBJ1-2
D gene: NA
CDR3 DNA: TGCAGCGTTGAAGAACCAGGGGAAGATGGCTACACCTTC
CDR3 protein: CSVEEPGEDGYTF

V gene: TRBV5-6
clone size: NA
CDR3 length: 15
J gene: TRBJ1-5
D gene: NA
CDR3 DNA: TGTGCCAGCAGCCCAGGAGGCGGGAGCAATCAGCCCCAGCATTTT
CDR3 protein: CASSPGGGSNQPQHF

V gene: TRBV7-9
clone size: few
CDR3 length: 14
J gene: TRBJ1-3
D gene: TRBD1
CDR3 DNA: TGTGCCAGCAGTTGGGACAGGGCTGGAAACACCATATATTTT
CDR3 protein: CASSWDRAGNTIYF

V gene: TRBV6-5
clone size: NA
CDR3 length: 15
J gene: TRBJ1-1
D gene: NA
CDR3 DNA: TGTGCCAGCAGTTACTCGACCGGGGTAGGCACTGAAGCTTTCTTT
CDR3 protein: CASSYSTGVGTEAFF

V gene: TRBV7-3
clone size: NA
CDR3 length: 15
J gene: TRBJ2-1
D gene: TRBD2
CDR3 DNA: TGTGCCAGCACGTTAGCGGGGGGGCAGGGCGTGGAGCAGTTCTTC
CDR3 protein: CASTLAGGQGVEQFF

V gene: TRBV9
clone size: NA
CDR3 length: 18
J gene: TRBJ2-2
D gene: TRBD1
CDR3 DNA: TGTGCCAGCAGCTCTCCAACTGGGGGACAGGCCTACACCGGGGAGCTGTTTTTT
CDR3 protein: CASSSPTGGQAYTGELFF

V gene: TRBV29-1
clone size: NA
CDR3 length: 10
J gene: TRBJ1-2
D gene: NA
CDR3 DNA: TGCAGCGTCGGTGCCGGGGGCTACACCTTC
CDR3 protein: CSVGAGGYTF

V gene: TRBV5-5
clone size: NA
CDR3 length: 16
J gene: TRBJ2-2
D gene: NA
CDR3 DNA: TGTGCCAGCAGCTTGGTACAGGCCTTGTGGGCCGGGGAGCTGTTTTTT
CDR3 protein: CASSLVQALWAGELFF

V gene: TRBV7-7
clone size: NA
CDR3 length: 14
J gene: TRBJ2-1
D gene: NA
CDR3 DNA: TGTGCTAGCAGCTTATCCGGTACGACGGGTGAGCAGTTCTTC
CDR3 protein: CASSLSGTTGEQFF

V gene: TRBV30
clone size: NA
CDR3 length: 12
J gene: TRBJ2-3
D gene: NA
CDR3 DNA: TGTGCTGGTGAGGCGCGCACAGATACGCAGTATTTT
CDR3 protein: CAGEARTDTQYF

V gene: TRBV30
clone size: NA
CDR3 length: 14
J gene: TRBJ1-2
D gene: NA
CDR3 DNA: TGTGCCTGGAGCGCCCTCGGACACAACTATGGCTACACCTTC
CDR3 protein: CAWSALGHNYGYTF